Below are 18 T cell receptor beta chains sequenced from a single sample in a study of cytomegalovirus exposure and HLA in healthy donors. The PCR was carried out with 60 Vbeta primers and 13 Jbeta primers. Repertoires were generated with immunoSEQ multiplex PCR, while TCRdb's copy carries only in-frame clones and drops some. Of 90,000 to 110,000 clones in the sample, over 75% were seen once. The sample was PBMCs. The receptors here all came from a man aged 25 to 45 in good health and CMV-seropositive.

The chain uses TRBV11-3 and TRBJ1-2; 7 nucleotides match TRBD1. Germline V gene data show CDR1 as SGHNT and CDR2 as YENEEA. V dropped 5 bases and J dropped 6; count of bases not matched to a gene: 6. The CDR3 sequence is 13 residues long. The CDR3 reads CASSRDRMDGYTF. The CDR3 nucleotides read TGTGCCAGCAGCCGGGACAGAATGGATGGCTACACCTTC.

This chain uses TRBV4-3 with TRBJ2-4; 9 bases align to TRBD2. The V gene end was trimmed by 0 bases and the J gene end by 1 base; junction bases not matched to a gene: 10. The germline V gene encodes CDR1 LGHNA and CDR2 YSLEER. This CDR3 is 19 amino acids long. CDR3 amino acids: CASSQDYPLAGTAKNIQYF. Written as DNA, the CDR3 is TGCGCCAGCAGCCAAGATTATCCCCTAGCGGGGACGGCCAAAAACATTCAGTACTTC.

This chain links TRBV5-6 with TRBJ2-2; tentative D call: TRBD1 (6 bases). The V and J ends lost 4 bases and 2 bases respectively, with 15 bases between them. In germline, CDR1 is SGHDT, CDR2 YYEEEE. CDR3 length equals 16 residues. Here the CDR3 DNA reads TGTGCCAGCAGCCTATTCAGGGGAGCTAACACCGGGGAGCTGTTTTTT. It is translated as CASSLFRGANTGELFF.

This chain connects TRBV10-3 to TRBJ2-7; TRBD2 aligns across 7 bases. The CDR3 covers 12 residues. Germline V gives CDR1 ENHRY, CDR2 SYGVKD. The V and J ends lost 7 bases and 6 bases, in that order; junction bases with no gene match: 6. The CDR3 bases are TGTGCCATCACCTCAACGGGGGGCGAGCAGTACTTC. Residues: CAITSTGGEQYF.

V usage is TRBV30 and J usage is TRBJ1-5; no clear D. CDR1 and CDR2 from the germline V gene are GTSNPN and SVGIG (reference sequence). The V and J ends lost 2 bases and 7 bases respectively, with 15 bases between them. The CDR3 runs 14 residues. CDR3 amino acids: CAWSLRYRGQPQHF. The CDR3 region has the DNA TGTGCCTGGAGTCTAAGGTACCGGGGACAGCCCCAGCATTTT.

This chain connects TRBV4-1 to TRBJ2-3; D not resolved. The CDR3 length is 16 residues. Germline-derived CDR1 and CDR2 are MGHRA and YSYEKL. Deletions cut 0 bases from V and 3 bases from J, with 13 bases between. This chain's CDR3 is CASSQDYGSGTDTQYF. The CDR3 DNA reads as TGCGCCAGCAGCCAAGATTACGGGTCCGGGACAGATACGCAGTATTTT.

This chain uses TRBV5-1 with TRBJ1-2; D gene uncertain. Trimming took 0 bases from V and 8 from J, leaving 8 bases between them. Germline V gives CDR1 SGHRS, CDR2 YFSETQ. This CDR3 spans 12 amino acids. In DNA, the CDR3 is TGCGCCAGCAGCTTGGCATCAGTGGGCTACACCTTC. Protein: CASSLASVGYTF.

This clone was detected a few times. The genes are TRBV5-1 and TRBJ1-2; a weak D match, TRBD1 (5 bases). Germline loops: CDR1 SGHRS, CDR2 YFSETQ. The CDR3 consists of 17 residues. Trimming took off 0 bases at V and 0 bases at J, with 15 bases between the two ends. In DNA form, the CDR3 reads TGCGCCAGCAGCTTGGGGTCCACAGGTTACTCTAACTATGGCTACACCTTC. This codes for CASSLGSTGYSNYGYTF. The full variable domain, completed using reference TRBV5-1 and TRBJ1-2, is KAGVTQTPRYLIKTRGQQVTLSCSPISGHRSVSWYQQTPGQGLQFLFEYFSETQRNKGNFPGRFSGRQFSNSRSEMNVSTLELGDSALYLCASSLGSTGYSNYGYTFGSGTRLTVV.

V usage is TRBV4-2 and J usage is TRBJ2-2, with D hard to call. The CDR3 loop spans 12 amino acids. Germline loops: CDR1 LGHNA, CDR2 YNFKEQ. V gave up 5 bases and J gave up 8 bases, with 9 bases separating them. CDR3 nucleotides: TGTGCCAGCAGCGCCCCTCGGGGGGAGCTGTTTTTT. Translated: CASSAPRGELFF.

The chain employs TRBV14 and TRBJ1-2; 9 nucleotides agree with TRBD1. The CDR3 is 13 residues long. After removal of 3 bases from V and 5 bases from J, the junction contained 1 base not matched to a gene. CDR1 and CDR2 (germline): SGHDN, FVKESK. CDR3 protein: CASSQDRGYGYTF. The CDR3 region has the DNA TGTGCCAGCAGCCAGGACAGGGGATATGGCTACACCTTC.

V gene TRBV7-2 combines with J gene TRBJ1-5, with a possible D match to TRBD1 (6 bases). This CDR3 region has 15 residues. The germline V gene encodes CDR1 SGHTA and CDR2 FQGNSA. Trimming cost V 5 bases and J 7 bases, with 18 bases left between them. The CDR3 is CASSPQPGQGQPQHF. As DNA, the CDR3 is TGTGCCAGCAGCCCTCAGCCGGGCCAGGGGCAGCCCCAGCATTTT. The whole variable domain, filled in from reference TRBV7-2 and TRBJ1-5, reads GAGVSQSPSNKVTEKGKDVELRCDPISGHTALYWYRQSLGQGLEFLIYFQGNSAPDKSGLPSDRFSAERTGGSVSTLTIQRTQQEDSAVYLCASSPQPGQGQPQHFGDGTRLSIL.

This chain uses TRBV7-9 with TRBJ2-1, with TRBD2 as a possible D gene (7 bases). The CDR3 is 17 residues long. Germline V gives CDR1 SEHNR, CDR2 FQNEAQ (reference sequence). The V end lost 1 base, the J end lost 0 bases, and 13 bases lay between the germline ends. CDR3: CASSLGSAGASYNEQFF. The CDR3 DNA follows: TGTGCCAGCAGCTTAGGTAGTGCGGGGGCCTCCTACAATGAGCAGTTCTTC.

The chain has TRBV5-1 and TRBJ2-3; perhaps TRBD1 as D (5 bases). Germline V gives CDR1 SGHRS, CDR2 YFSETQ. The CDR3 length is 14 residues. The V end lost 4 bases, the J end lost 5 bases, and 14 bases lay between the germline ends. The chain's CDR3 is CASSQGGAEDTQYF. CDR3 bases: TGCGCCAGCAGCCAAGGTGGGGCTGAAGATACGCAGTATTTT.

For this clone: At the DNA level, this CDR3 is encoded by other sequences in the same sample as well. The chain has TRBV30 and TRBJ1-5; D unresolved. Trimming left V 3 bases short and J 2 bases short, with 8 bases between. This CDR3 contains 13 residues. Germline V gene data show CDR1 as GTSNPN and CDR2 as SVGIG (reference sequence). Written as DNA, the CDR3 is TGTGCCTGGAGCCCTGCGGGCAATCAGCCCCAGCATTTT. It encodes CAWSPAGNQPQHF.

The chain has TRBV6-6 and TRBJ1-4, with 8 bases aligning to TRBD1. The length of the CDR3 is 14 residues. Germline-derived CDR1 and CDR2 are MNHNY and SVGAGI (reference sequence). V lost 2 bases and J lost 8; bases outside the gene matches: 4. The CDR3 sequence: CASSYQGAGEKLFF. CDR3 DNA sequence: TGTGCCAGCAGTTACCAGGGGGCGGGAGAAAAACTGTTTTTT.

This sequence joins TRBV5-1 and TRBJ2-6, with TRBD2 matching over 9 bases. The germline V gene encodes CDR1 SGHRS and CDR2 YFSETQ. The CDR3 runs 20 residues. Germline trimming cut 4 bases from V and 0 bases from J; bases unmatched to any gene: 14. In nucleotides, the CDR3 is TGCGCCAGCAGCCCCTACCCTCAGCGGGGGGCGGACTCTGGGGCCAACGTCCTGACTTTC. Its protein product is CASSPYPQRGADSGANVLTF.

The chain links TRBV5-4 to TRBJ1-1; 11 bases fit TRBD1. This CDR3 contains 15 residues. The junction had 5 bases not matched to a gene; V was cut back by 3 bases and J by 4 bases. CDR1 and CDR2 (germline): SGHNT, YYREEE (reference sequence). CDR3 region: CASSSPGQGGTEAFF. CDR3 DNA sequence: TGTGCCAGCAGCTCCCCGGGACAGGGGGGCACTGAAGCTTTCTTT.

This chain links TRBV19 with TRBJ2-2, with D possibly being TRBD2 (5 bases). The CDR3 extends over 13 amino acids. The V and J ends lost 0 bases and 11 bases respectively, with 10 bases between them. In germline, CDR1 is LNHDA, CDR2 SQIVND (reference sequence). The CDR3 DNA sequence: TGTGCCAGTAGTATAGAGAGACGGGGAGAGCTGTTTTTT. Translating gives CASSIERRGELFF.